This paragraph covers one T cell receptor (beta chain) sequence. Its cognate antigen is unknown. Germline V gene lookup returns CDR1 SGHDN and CDR2 FVKESK. The length of the CDR3 is 19 residues. V was clipped by 3 bases and J by 3 bases; unmatched bases: 16. Using immunoSEQ multiplex PCR, the repertoire was profiled, and TCRdb retains in-frame clones only, with some absent. The sample carries about 120,000 clones, 85% to 90% recorded once. The data stem from a study of cytomegalovirus exposure and HLA in healthy donors. Notes on the study in general: Clusters of TCRs from the first cohort tended to co-occur in the 95 to 150 validation repertoires (as a later analysis found). It was confirmed in vitro that three of the CMV-associated chains were specific for CMV antigens. As was reported, the classifier diagnosed cytomegalovirus status with high specificity and sensitivity.

The specimen sequenced was PBMCs. The clonotype was recovered from a woman aged 18-30 years in good health and CMV-seropositive. The chain joins TRBV14 to TRBJ2-5; 10 bases map to TRBD2. The CDR3 loop reads CASSHKGLALTWREETQYF. The CDR3 DNA sequence: TGTGCCAGCAGCCACAAGGGACTAGCGCTAACCTGGAGGGAAGAGACCCAGTACTTC. The variable domain in full, completed from reference TRBV14 and TRBJ2-5, reads EAGVTQFPSHSVIEKGQTVTLRCDPISGHDNLYWYRRVMGKEIKFLLHFVKESKQDESGMPNNRFLAERTGGTYSTLKVQPAELEDSGVYFCASSHKGLALTWREETQYFGPGTRLLVL.